This passage covers 4 T cell receptor beta chains from one sample sequenced in a study of CXCR3-negative and CXCR3-positive naive CD8 T cells. All TRB cDNA libraries came from 5' RACE performed with UMI labels. TCRdb reprocessed the 5' RACE reads and stores each CDR3 protein as one record, lacking DNA. The sample data list about 41,000 distinct CDR3 sequences. Sequencing was performed on naive CXCR3- CD8+ T cells from blood. The sample's subset: CD45RO-CCR7+CD27+CD95- naive CD8+ T cells lacking CXCR3 (TNR3-). These receptors all stem from a human donor in good health. Some clones in this sample may be carry-over from other donors' samples.

The rearrangement uses TRBV29-1 and TRBJ2-1. Per germline, CDR1 SQVTM and CDR2 ANQGSEA. There are 12 residues in the CDR3. The CDR3 sequence: CSVEGNDNEQFF.

V is TRBV12-3 or TRBV12-4 and J is TRBJ1-1. The CDR3 has 14 residues. The CDR3 sequence: CASSPGGENTEAFF.

This chain connects TRBV7-2 to TRBJ2-1. In germline, CDR1 is SGHTA, CDR2 FQGNSA. The CDR3 spans 12 residues. This CDR3 reads CASSPEYNEQFF.

V gene TRBV7-2 combines with J gene TRBJ2-7; TCRdb names TRBD2, which stays unverified in the absence of DNA. The germline V gene encodes CDR1 SGHTA and CDR2 FQGNSA. The CDR3 is made up of 15 amino acids. This CDR3 is CASSQGLGSSYEQYF.